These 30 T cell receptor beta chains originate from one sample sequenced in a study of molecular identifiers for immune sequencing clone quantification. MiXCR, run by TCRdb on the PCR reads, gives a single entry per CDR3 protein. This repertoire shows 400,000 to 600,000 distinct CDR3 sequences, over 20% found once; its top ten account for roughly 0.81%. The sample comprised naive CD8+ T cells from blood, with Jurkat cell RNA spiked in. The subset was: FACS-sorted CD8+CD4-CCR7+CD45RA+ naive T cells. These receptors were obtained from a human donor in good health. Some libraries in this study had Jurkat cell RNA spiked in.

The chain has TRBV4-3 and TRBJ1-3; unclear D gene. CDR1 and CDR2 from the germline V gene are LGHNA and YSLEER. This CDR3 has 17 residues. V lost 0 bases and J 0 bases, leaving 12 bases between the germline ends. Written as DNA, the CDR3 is TGCGCCAGCAGCCAAGATAGGGTGGCCTACTCTGGAAACACCATATATTTT. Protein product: CASSQDRVAYSGNTIYF.

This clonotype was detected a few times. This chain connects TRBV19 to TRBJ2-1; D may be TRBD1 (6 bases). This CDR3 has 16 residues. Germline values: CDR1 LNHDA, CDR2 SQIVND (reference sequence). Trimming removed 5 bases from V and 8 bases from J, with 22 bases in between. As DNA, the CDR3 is TGTGCCAGTAGTGATCCAGGGGAACGACCCTTCTATGAGCAGTTCTTC. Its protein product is CASSDPGERPFYEQFF.

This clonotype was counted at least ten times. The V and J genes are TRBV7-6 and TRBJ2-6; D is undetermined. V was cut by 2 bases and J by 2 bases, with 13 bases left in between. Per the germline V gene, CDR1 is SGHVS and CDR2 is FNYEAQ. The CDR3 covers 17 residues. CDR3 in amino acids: CASSLPITQTGANVLTF. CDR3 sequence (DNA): TGTGCCAGCAGCTTACCAATAACTCAAACTGGGGCCAACGTCCTGACTTTC.

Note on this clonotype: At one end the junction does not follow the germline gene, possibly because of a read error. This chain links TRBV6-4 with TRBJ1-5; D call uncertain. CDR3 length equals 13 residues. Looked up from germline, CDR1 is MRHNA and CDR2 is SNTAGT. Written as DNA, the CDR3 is TGTGCCAGGGAGAACAGAGACAATCGGCCCCAGCATTTT. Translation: CARENRDNRPQHF.

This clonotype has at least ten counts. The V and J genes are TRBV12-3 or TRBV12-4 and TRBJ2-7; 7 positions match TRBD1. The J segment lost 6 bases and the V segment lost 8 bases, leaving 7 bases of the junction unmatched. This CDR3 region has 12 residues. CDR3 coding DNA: TGTGCCAGCGGGGACAGATTACGCGAGCAGTACTTC. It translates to CASGDRLREQYF.

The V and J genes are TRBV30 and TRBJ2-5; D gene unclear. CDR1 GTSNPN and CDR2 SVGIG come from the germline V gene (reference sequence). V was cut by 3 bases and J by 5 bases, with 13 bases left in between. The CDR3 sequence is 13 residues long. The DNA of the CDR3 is TGTGCCTGGAGAGATCGAGGTTGGGAGACCCAGTACTTC. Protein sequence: CAWRDRGWETQYF.

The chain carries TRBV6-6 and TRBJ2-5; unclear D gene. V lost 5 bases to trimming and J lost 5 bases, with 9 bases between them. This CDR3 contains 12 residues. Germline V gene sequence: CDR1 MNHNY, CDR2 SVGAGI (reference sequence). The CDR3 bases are TGTGCCAGCAGTGGTTTAGTTGAGACCCAGTACTTC. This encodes CASSGLVETQYF.

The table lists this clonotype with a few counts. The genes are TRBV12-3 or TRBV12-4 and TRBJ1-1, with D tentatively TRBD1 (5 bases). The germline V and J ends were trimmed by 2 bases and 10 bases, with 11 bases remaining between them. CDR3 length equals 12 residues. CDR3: CASSLSGDGAFF. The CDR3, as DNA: TGTGCCAGCAGTTTATCGGGGGATGGAGCTTTCTTT.

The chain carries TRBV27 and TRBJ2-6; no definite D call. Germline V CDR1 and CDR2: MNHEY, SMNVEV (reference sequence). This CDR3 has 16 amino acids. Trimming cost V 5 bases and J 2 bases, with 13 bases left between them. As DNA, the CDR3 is TGTGCCAGCAGTCCCCTCGAACTTACTGGGGCCAACGTCCTGACTTTC. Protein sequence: CASSPLELTGANVLTF.

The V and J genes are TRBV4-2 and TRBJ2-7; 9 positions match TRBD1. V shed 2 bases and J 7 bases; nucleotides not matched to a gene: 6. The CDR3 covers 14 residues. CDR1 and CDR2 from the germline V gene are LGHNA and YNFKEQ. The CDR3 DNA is TGTGCCAGCAGCCAACCGGGACAGGGCGAAGAGCAGTACTTC. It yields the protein CASSQPGQGEEQYF.

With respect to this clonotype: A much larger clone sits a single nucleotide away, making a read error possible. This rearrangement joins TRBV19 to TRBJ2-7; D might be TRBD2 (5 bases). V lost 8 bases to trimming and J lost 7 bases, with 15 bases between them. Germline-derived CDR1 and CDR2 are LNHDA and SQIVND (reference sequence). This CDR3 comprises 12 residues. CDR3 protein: CASVRVAGEQYF. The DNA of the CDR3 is TGTGCCAGTGTACGGGTGGCGGGTGAGCAGTACTTC.

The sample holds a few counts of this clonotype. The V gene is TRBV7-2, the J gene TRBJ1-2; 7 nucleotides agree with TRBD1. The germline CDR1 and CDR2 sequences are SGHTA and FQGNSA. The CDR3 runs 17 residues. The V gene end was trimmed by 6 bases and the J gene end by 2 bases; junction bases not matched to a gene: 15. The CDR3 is CASSTSWTGVSNYGYTF. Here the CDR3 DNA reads TGTGCCAGCAGTACGAGTTGGACAGGAGTATCAAACTATGGCTACACCTTC.

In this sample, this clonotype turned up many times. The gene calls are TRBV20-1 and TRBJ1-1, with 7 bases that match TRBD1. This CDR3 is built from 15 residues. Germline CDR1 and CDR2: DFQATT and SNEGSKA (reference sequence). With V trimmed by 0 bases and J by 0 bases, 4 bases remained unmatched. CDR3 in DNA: TGCAGTGCTAGAGATATCGACAGGGTGAACACTGAAGCTTTCTTT. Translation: CSARDIDRVNTEAFF.

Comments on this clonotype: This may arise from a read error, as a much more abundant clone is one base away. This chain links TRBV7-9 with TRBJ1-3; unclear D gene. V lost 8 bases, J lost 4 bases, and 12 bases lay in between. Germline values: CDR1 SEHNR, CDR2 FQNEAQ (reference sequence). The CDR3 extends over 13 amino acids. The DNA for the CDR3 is TGTGCCAGCCGCCTAGCTGTCGGAAACACCATATATTTT. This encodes CASRLAVGNTIYF.

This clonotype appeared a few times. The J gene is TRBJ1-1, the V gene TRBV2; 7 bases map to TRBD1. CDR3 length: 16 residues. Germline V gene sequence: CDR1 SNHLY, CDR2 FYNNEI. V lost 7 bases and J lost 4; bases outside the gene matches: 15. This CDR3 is CASTPLAGGWVTEAFF. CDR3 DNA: TGTGCCAGCACTCCGTTAGCAGGGGGATGGGTCACTGAAGCTTTCTTT.

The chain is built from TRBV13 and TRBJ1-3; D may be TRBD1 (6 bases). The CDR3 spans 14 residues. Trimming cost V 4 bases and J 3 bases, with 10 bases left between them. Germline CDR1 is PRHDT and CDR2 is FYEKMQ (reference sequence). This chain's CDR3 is CASSSGESGNTIYF. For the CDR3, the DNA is TGTGCCAGCAGCTCAGGGGAAAGTGGAAACACCATATATTTT.

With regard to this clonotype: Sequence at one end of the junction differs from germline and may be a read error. CDR3 region: CASSSGTPGYELYF. The CDR3 nucleotides are TGTGCCAGCAGTTCCGGGACGCCGGGCTACGAGCTGTACTTC. The chain carries TRBV6-2 or TRBV6-3 and TRBJ2-7; D might be TRBD1 or TRBD2, each matching 5 bases. The CDR3 runs to 14 residues. Germline lookup yields CDR1 MNHEY and CDR2 SVGEGT.

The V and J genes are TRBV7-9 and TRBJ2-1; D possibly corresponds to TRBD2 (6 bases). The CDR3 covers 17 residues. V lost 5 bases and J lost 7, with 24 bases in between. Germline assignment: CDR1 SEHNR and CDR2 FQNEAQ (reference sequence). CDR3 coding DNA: TGTGCCAGCAGCGGGACTTACACTCGGAACGCGACGAATGAGCAGTTCTTC. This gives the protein CASSGTYTRNATNEQFF.

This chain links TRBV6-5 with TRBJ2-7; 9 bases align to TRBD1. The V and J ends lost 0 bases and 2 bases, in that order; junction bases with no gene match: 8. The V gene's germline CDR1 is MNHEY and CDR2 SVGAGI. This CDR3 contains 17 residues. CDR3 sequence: CASSYSPPGQGTYEQYF. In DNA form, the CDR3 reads TGTGCCAGCAGTTACTCGCCCCCGGGACAGGGAACCTACGAGCAGTACTTC.

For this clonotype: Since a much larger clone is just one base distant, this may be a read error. CDR3 protein: CASSQTDSNTGGLFF. CDR3 nucleotide sequence: TGTGCCAGCAGCCAGACGGATTCCAACACCGGGGGGCTGTTTTTT. V is TRBV6-1 and J is TRBJ2-2; the D gene is possibly TRBD2 (6 bases). This CDR3 region has 15 residues. Germline-derived CDR1 and CDR2 are MNHNS and SASEGT.

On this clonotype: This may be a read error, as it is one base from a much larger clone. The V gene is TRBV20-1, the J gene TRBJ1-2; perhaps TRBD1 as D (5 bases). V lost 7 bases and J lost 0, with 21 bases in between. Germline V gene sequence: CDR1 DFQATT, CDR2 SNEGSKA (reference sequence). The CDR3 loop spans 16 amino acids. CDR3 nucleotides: TGCAGTGTTAACCGGGGCACCGATAATTCTAACTATGGCTACACCTTC. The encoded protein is CSVNRGTDNSNYGYTF.

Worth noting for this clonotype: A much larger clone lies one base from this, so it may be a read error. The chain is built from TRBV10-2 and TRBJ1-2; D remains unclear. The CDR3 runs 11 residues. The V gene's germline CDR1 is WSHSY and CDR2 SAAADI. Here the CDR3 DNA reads TGCGCCAGCAATACAGAAGGTGGCTACGCCTTC. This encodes CASNTEGGYAF.

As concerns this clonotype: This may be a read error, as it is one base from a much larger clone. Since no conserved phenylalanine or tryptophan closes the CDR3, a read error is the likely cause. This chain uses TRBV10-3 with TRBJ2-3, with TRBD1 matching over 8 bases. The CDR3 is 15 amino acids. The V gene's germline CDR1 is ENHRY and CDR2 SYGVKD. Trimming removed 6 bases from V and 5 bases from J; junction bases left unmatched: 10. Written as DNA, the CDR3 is TGTGCCATCAGAACCGTGGACAGGGAGAAAGATACGCAGTATCTT. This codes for CAIRTVDREKDTQYL.

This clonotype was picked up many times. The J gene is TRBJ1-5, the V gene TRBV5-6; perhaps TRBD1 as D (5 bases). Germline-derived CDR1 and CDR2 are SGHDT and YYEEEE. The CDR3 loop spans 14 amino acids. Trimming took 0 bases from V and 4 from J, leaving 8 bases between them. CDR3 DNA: TGTGCCAGCAGCTTGGAGGGGTGGAATCAGCCCCAGCATTTT. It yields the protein CASSLEGWNQPQHF. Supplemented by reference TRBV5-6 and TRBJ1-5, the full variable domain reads DAGVTQSPTHLIKTRGQQVTLRCSPKSGHDTVSWYQQALGQGPQFIFQYYEEEERQRGNFPDRFSGHQFPNYSSELNVNALLLGDSALYLCASSLEGWNQPQHFGDGTRLSIL.

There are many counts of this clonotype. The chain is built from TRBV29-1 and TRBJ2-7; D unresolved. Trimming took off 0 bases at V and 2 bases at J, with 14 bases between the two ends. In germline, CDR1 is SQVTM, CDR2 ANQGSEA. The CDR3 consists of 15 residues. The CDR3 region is CSVEDEAGSAYEQYF. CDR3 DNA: TGCAGCGTTGAAGACGAGGCCGGAAGTGCCTACGAGCAGTACTTC.

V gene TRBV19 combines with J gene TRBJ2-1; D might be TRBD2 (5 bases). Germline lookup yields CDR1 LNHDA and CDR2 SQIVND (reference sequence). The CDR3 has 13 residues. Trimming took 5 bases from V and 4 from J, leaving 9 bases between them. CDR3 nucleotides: TGTGCCAGTAGTCTAGCAGAATACAATGAGCAGTTCTTC. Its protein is CASSLAEYNEQFF.

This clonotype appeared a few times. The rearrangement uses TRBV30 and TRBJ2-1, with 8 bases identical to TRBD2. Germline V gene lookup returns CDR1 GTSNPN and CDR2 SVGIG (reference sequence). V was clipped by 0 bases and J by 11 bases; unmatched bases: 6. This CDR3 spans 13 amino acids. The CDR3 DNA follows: TGTGCCTGGAGTGTAGTCGGGGGGGATAAGCAGTTCTTC. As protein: CAWSVVGGDKQFF.

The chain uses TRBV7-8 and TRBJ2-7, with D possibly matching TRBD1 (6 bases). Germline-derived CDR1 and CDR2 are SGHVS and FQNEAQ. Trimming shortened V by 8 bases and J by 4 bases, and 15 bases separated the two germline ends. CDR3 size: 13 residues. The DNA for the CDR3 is TGTGCCAGCTGCCCAGGGGAAAGTTACGAGCAGTACTTC. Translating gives CASCPGESYEQYF.

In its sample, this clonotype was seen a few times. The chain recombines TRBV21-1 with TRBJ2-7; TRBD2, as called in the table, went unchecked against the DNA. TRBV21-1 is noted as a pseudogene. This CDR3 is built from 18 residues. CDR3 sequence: CASSKAIYTAGFIYEQYF. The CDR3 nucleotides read TGTGCCAGCAGCAAAGCGATCTATACGGCAGGGTTTATCTACGAGCAGTACTTC.

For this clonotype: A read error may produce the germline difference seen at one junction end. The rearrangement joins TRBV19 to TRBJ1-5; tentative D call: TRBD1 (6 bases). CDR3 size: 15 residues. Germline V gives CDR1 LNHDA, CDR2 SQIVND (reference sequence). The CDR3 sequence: CASSIGTRSNQPLHF. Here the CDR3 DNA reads TGTGCCAGTAGTATCGGGACACGAAGCAATCAGCCCCTGCATTTT. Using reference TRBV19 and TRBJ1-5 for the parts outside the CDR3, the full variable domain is DGGITQSPKYLFRKEGQNVTLSCEQNLNHDAMYWYRQDPGQGLRLIYYSQIVNDFQKGDIAEGYSVSREKKESFPLTVTSAQKNPTAFYLCASSIGTRSNQPLHFGDGTRLSIL.